Each of the 8 T cell receptor beta chains below was sequenced from the same sample in a study of blood T cell repertoires in COVID-19. Profiled with immunoSEQ multiplex PCR; TCRdb holds only in-frame clones, not every one. The repertoire has approximately 470,000 clones, 87% of them found once; the top ten carry about 0.75%. Sequences were obtained from PBMCs or T cells enriched from blood (not recorded which). The origin of the receptors is a woman aged 18-35 years who had recovered from COVID-19.

This chain uses TRBV7-3 with TRBJ1-1, with 8 bases aligning to TRBD1. This CDR3 comprises 15 residues. Per germline, CDR1 SGHTA and CDR2 FQGTGA. V shed 5 bases, J shed 1 base, and the junction held 6 bases outside the gene matches. The CDR3 sequence is CASSPAGGGNTEAFF. CDR3 DNA: TGTGCCAGCAGCCCTGCAGGGGGCGGGAACACTGAAGCTTTCTTT.

V usage is TRBV6-5 and J usage is TRBJ2-5; tentatively, D is TRBD2 (6 bases). V shed 6 bases and J shed 4 bases, with 12 bases lying between them. Germline CDR1 reads MNHEY; CDR2 reads SVGAGI. CDR3 length: 13 amino acids. CDR3 in DNA: TGTGCCAGCAGGGACGGGGGACCAGAGACCCAGTACTTC. It specifies CASRDGGPETQYF.

The gene calls are TRBV4-1 and TRBJ1-2; 7 nucleotides align to TRBD1. J was trimmed by 4 bases and V by 1 base; bases with no gene match: 6. The CDR3 consists of 15 residues. Germline lookup yields CDR1 MGHRA and CDR2 YSYEKL. The CDR3 region has the DNA TGCGCCAGCAGCCAAGGTGGACAGGAATTCTATGGCTACACCTTC. Protein: CASSQGGQEFYGYTF.

The rearrangement joins TRBV24-1 to TRBJ1-5; D ambiguous. CDR1 is KGHDR and CDR2 is SFDVKD in the germline V gene. This CDR3 has 14 residues. V shed 3 bases and J shed 3 bases, with 8 bases lying between them. CDR3 in amino acids: CATSDEEPNQPQHF. The CDR3 DNA is TGTGCCACCAGTGATGAGGAACCCAATCAGCCCCAGCATTTT.

V gene TRBV29-1 combines with J gene TRBJ1-1, with a possible D match to TRBD1 (5 bases). V gave up 4 bases and J gave up 5 bases, with 17 bases separating them. The CDR3 is 14 residues long. Germline V gene sequence: CDR1 SQVTM, CDR2 ANQGSEA. The chain's CDR3 is CSVGERRVDTEAFF. The CDR3 DNA reads as TGCAGCGTTGGAGAGCGCAGGGTAGATACTGAAGCTTTCTTT.

The sample holds one count of this clone. The CDR3 region has the DNA TGCAGTGCTAGTGAGGCTAGCGGTGAGCAGTTCTTC. It is translated as CSASEASGEQFF. This chain uses TRBV20-1 with TRBJ2-1, with 7 bases fitting TRBD2. The CDR3 runs to 12 residues. From germline, CDR1 is DFQATT and CDR2 SNEGSKA (reference sequence). V lost 3 bases, J lost 9 bases, and 5 bases stayed unmatched.

The chain links TRBV5-5 to TRBJ1-2; D unresolved. The CDR3 covers 14 residues. The V end was cut by 4 bases, the J end by 0 bases, with 10 bases between. The germline gives CDR1 SGHKS, CDR2 YYEKEE (reference sequence). The CDR3 loop is CASSSTGANYGYTF. The CDR3 DNA reads as TGTGCCAGCAGCAGCACGGGAGCTAACTATGGCTACACCTTC. Drawing the rest from reference TRBV5-5 and TRBJ1-2, the complete variable domain is DAGVTQSPTHLIKTRGQQVTLRCSPISGHKSVSWYQQVLGQGPQFIFQYYEKEERGRGNFPDRFSARQFPNYSSELNVNALLLGDSALYLCASSSTGANYGYTFGSGTRLTVV.

The V and J genes are TRBV6-6 and TRBJ1-4, with 8 bases fitting TRBD1. The germline gives CDR1 MNHNY, CDR2 SVGAGI (reference sequence). V trimming: 8 bases; J trimming: 13 bases; junction bases outside the gene matches: 9. The CDR3 runs 12 residues. The CDR3 is CASRTGLSSLFF. CDR3 DNA sequence: TGTGCCAGCCGGACAGGGCTTAGTTCACTGTTTTTT.